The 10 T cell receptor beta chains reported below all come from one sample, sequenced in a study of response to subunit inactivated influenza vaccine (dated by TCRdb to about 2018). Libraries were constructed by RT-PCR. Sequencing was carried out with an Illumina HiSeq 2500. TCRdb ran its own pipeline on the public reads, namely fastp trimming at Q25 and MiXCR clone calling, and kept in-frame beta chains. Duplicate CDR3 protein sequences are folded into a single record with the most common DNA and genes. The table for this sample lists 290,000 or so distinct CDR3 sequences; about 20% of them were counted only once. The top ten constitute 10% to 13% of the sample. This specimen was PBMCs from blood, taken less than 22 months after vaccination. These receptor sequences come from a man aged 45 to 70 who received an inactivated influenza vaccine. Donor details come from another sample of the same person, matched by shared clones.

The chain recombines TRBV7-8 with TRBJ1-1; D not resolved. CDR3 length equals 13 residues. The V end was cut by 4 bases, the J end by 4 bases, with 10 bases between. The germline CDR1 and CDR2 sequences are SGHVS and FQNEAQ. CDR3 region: CASSSESFTEAFF. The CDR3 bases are TGTGCCAGCAGCTCAGAGAGTTTCACTGAAGCTTTCTTT. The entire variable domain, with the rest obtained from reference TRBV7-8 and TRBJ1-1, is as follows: GAGVSQSPRYKVAKRGQDVALRCDPISGHVSLFWYQQALGQGPEFLTYFQNEAQLDKSGLPSDRFFAERPEGSVSTLKIQRTQQEDSAVYLCASSSESFTEAFFGQGTRLTVV.

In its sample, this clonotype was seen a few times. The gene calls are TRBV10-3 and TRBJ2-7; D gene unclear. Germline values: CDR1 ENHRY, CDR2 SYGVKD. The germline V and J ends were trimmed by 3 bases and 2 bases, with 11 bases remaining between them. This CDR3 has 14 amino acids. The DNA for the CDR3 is TGTGCCATCAGTGATCGTTTACAGACCTACGAGCAGTACTTC. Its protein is CAISDRLQTYEQYF.

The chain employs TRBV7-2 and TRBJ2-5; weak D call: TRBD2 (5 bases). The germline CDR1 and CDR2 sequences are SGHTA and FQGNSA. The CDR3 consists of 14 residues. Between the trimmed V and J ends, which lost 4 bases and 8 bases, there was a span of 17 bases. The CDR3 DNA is TGTGCCAGCAGCTCCTTAGGACGATCTAGCACCCAGTACTTC. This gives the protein CASSSLGRSSTQYF.

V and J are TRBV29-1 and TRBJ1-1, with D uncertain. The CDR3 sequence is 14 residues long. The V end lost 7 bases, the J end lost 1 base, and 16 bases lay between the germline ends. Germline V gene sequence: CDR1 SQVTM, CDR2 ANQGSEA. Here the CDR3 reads CSGTPAWGNTEAFF. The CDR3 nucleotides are TGCAGCGGAACCCCCGCGTGGGGGAACACTGAAGCTTTCTTT. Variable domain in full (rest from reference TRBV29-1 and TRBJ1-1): SAVISQKPSRDICQRGTSLTIQCQVDSQVTMMFWYRQQPGQSLTLIATANQGSEATYESGFVIDKFPISRPNLTFSTLTVSNMSPEDSSIYLCSGTPAWGNTEAFFGQGTRLTVV.

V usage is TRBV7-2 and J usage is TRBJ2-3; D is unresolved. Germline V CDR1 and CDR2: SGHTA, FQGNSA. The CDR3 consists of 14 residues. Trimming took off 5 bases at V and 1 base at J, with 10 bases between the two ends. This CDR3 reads CASSRSKGTDTQYF. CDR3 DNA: TGTGCCAGCAGCCGATCGAAGGGCACAGATACGCAGTATTTT.

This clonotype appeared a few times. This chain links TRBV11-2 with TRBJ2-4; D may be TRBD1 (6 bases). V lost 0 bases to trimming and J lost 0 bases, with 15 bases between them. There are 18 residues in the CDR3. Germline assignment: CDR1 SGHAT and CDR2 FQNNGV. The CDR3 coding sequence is TGTGCCAGCAGCTTAGATAGCCAGGCCAGGGGAGCCAAAAACATTCAGTACTTC. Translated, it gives CASSLDSQARGAKNIQYF.

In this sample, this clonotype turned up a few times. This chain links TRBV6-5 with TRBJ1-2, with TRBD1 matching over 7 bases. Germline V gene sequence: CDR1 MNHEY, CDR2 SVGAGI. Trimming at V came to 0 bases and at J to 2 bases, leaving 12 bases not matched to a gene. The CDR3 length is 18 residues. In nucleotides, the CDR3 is TGTGCCAGCAGTTACTCGCCCTACCCACAGGGGCGGAACTATGGCTACACCTTC. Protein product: CASSYSPYPQGRNYGYTF.

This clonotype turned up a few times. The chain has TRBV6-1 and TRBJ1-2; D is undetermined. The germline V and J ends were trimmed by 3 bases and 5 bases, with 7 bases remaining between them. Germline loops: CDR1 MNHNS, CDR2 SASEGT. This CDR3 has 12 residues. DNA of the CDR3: TGTGCCAGCAGTGAGTCGGCGTATGGCTACACCTTC. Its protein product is CASSESAYGYTF.

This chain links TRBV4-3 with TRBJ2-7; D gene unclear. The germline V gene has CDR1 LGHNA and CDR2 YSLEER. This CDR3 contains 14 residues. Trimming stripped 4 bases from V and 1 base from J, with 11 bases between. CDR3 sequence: CASSLHWESYEQYF. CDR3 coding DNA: TGCGCCAGCAGCCTCCACTGGGAATCCTACGAGCAGTACTTC.

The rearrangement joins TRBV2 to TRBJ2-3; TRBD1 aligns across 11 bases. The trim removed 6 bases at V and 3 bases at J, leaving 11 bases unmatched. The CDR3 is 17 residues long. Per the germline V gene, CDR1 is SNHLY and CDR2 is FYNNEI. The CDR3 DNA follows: TGTGCCAGCAGCTTACTCGCCGGGACAGGGGGGACAGATACGCAGTATTTT. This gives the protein CASSLLAGTGGTDTQYF.